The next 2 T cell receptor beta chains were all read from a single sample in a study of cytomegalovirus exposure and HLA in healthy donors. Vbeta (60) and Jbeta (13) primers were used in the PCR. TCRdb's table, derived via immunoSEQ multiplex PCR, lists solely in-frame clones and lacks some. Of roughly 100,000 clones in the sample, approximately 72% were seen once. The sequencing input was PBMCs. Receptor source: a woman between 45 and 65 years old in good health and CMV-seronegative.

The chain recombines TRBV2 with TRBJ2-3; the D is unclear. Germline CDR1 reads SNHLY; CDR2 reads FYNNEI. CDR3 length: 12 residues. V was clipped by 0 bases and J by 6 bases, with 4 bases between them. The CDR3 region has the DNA TGTGCCAGCAGTGAAGCCGGGGATACGCAGTATTTT. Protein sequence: CASSEAGDTQYF.

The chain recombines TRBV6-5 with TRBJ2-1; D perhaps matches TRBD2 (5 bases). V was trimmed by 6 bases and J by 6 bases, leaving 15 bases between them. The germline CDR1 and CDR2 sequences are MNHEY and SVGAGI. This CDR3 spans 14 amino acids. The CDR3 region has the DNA TGTGCCAGCAGCCTCCTCGGAGGTTCCAATGAGCAGTTCTTC. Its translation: CASSLLGGSNEQFF.